The clone carrying this T cell receptor beta chain was observed many times. Antigen specificity is unknown. TCRdb passed the reads through MiXCR, listing each CDR3 protein once. This table has more than 350,000 distinct CDR3 sequences, under 40% appearing once. The data derive from a study of T cell repertoires in cytomegalovirus infection. About the research overall: Shared public TCR beta signatures pointed to both CMV infection and a matching HLA type.

Study outcomes and limitations: What dominated the ex vivo response were HLA-C-restricted CMV-specific TCR beta clonotypes. Carriers of CMV plus the relevant HLA were identified by cumulative public TCR beta family frequency.

The specimen was PBMCs. The receptor's source is a human donor in good health (CMV status not recorded). Some clones in this sample may be carry-over from other donors' samples.

The CDR3 nucleotides read TGTGCCAGCAGCTTAGAGGGGCTAGGGAGCGGTGAGCAGTTCTTC. Amino acid sequence: CASSLEGLGSGEQFF. The genes are TRBV7-2 and TRBJ2-1; D possibly uses TRBD1 or TRBD2 (5 bases each). There are 15 residues in the CDR3. Germline V lookup: CDR1 SGHTA, CDR2 FQGNSA. V was trimmed by 1 base and J by 9 bases, leaving 16 bases between them.